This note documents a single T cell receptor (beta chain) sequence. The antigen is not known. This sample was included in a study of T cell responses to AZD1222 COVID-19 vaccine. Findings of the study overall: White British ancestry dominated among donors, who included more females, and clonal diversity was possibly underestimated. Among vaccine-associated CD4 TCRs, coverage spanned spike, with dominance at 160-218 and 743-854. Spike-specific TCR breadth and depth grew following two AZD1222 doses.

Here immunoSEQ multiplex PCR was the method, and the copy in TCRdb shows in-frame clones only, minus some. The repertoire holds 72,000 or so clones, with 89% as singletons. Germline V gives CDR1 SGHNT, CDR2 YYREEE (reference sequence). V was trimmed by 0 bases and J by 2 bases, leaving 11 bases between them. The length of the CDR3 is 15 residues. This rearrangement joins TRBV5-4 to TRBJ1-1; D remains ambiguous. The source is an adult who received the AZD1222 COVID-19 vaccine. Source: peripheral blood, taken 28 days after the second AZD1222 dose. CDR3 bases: TGTGCCAGCAGCTTGGGTCGTGGGCCCAACACTGAAGCTTTCTTT. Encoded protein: CASSLGRGPNTEAFF.